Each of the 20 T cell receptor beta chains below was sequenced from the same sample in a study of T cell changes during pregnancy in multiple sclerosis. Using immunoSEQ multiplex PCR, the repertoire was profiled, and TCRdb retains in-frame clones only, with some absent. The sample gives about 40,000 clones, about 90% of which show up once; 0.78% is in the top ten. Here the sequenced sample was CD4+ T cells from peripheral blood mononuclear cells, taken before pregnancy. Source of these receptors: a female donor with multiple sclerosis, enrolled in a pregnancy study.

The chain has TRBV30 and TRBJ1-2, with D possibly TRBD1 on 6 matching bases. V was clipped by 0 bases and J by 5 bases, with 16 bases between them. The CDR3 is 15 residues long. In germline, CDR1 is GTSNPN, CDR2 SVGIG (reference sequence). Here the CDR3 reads CAWSVPGDMGYGYTF. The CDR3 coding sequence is TGTGCCTGGAGTGTACCAGGGGATATGGGGTATGGCTACACCTTC.

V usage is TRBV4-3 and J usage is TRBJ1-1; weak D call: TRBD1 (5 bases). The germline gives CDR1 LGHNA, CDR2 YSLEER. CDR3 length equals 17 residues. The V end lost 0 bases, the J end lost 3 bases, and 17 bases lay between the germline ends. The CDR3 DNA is TGCGCCAGCAGCCAAGAGGTAGGGGTATCCGCGTACACTGAAGCTTTCTTT. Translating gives CASSQEVGVSAYTEAFF.

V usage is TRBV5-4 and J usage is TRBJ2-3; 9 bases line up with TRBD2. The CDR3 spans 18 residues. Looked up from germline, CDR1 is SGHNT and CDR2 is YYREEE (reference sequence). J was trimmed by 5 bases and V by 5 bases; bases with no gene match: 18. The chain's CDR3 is CASSPGTSLGRLGDTQYF. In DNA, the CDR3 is TGTGCCAGCAGTCCAGGGACTAGCCTCGGGAGGTTAGGAGATACGCAGTATTTT.

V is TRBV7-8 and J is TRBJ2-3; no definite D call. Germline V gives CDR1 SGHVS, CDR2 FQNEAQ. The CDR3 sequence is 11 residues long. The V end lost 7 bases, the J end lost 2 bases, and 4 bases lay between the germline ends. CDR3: CASTVTDTQYF. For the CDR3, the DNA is TGTGCCAGCACCGTCACAGATACGCAGTATTTT.

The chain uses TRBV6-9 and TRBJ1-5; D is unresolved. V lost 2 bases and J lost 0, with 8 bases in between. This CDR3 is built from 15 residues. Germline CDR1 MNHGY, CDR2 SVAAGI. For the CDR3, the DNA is TGTGCCAGCAGTTATAGGAGGGATAGCAATCAGCCCCAGCATTTT. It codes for CASSYRRDSNQPQHF.

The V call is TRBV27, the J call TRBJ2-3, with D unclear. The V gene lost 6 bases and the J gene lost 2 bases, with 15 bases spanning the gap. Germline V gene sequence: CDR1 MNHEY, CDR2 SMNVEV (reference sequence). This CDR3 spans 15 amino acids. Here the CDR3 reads CASSLGWSPTDTQYF. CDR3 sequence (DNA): TGTGCCAGCAGCCTAGGCTGGTCACCCACAGATACGCAGTATTTT.

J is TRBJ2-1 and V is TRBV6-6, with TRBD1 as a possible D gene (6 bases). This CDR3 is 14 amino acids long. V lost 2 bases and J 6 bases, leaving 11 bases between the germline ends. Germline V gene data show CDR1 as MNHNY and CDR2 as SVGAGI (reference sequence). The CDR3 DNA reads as TGTGCCAGCAGTTACGGCAGGGGCCGCAATGAGCAGTTCTTC. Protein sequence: CASSYGRGRNEQFF.

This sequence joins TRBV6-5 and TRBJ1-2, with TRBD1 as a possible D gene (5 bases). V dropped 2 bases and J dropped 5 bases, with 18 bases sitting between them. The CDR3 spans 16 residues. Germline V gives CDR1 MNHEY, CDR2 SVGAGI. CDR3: CASSYRSAGPSYGYTF. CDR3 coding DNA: TGTGCCAGCAGTTACCGGTCGGCAGGGCCGTCATATGGCTACACCTTC.

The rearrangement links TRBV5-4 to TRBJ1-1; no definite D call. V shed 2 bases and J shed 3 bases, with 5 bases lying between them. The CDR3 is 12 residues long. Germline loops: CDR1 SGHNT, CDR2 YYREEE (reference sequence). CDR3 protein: CASSFPYTEAFF. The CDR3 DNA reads TGTGCCAGCAGCTTTCCGTACACTGAAGCTTTCTTT. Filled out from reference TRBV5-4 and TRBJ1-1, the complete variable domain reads ETGVTQSPTHLIKTRGQQVTLRCSSQSGHNTVSWYQQALGQGPQFIFQYYREEENGRGNFPPRFSGLQFPNYSSELNVNALELDDSALYLCASSFPYTEAFFGQGTRLTVV.

The CDR3 DNA sequence: TGTGCCAGCAGCTCCGGGGGGCTCAATCAGCCCCAGCATTTT. It specifies CASSSGGLNQPQHF. The J gene is TRBJ1-5, the V gene TRBV14; TRBD1 is a possible D gene (6 bases). The CDR3 is made up of 14 amino acids. Trimming took off 5 bases at V and 3 bases at J, with 11 bases between the two ends. The germline CDR1 and CDR2 sequences are SGHDN and FVKESK.

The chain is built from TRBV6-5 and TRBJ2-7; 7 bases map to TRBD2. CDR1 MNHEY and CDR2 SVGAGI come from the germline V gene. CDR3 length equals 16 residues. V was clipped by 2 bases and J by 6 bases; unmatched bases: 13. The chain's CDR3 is CASSYDGGAGRGEQYF. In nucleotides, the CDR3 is TGTGCCAGCAGTTACGACGGGGGAGCGGGGCGCGGCGAGCAGTACTTC.

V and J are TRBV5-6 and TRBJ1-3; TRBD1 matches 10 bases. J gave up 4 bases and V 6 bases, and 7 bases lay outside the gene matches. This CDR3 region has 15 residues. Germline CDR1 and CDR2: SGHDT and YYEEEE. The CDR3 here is CASTGTGDAGNTIYF. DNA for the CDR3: TGTGCCAGCACCGGGACAGGGGATGCCGGAAACACCATATATTTT.

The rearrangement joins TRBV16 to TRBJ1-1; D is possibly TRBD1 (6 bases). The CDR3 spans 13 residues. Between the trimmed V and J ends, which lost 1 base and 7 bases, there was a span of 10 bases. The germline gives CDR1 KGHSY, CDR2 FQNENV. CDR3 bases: TGTGCCAGCAGCCAATGGCGAGGGGGTGAAGCTTTCTTT. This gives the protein CASSQWRGGEAFF.

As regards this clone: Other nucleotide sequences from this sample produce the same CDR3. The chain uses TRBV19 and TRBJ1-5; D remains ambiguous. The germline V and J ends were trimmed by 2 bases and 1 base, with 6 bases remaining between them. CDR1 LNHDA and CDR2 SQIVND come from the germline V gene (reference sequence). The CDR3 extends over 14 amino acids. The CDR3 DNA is TGTGCCAGTAGTATACCGAGGAGCAATCAGCCCCAGCATTTT. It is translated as CASSIPRSNQPQHF.

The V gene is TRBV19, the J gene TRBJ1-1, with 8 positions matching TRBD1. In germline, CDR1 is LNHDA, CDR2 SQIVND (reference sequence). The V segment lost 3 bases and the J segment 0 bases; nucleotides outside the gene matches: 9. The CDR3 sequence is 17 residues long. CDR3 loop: CASSIYPGGGMNTEAFF. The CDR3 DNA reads TGTGCCAGTAGTATCTATCCAGGGGGCGGAATGAACACTGAAGCTTTCTTT. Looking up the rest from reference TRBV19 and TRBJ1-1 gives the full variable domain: DGGITQSPKYLFRKEGQNVTLSCEQNLNHDAMYWYRQDPGQGLRLIYYSQIVNDFQKGDIAEGYSVSREKKESFPLTVTSAQKNPTAFYLCASSIYPGGGMNTEAFFGQGTRLTVV.

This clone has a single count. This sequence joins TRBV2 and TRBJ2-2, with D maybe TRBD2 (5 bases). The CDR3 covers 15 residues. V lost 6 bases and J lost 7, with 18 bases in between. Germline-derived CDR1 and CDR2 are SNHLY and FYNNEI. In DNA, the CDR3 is TGTGCCAGCAGAGCCTACGCCCTTCGGGACGGGGAGCTGTTTTTT. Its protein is CASRAYALRDGELFF.

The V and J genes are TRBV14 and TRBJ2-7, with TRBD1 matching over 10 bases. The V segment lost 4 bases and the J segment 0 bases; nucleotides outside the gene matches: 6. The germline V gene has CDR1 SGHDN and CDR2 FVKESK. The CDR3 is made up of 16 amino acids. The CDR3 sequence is CASSRSGTGASYEQYF. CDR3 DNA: TGTGCCAGCAGCCGTAGCGGGACAGGGGCCTCCTACGAGCAGTACTTC.

CDR3: CASSPWASVSTEAFF. In DNA form, the CDR3 reads TGTGCCAGCAGCCCATGGGCATCTGTTTCGACTGAAGCTTTCTTT. The chain is built from TRBV25-1 and TRBJ1-1; no clear D. Per the germline V gene, CDR1 is MGHDK and CDR2 is SYGVNS. Deletions cut 6 bases from V and 5 bases from J, with 19 bases between. The CDR3 has 15 residues.

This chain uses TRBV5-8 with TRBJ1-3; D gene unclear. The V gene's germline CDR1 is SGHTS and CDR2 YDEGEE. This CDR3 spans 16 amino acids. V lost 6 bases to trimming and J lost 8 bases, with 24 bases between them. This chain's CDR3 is CASTSWRSRAVDTIYF. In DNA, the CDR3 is TGTGCCAGCACCAGCTGGAGGTCTAGAGCTGTTGACACCATATATTTT.

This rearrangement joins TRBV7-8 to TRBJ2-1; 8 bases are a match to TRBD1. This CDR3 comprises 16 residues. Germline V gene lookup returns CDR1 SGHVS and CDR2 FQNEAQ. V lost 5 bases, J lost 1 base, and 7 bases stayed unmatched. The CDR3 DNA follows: TGTGCCAGCAGCCTCCGACAGGGGCTTTCCTACAATGAGCAGTTCTTC. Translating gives CASSLRQGLSYNEQFF. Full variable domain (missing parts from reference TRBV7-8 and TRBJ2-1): GAGVSQSPRYKVAKRGQDVALRCDPISGHVSLFWYQQALGQGPEFLTYFQNEAQLDKSGLPSDRFFAERPEGSVSTLKIQRTQQEDSAVYLCASSLRQGLSYNEQFFGPGTRLTVL.